This T cell receptor (beta chain) was obtained from a study of blood T cell repertoires in COVID-19. Study-level information: Specimens from acute and convalescent COVID-19 originated in the United States, Italy and Spain. The cDNA or gDNA used as material had been derived from T cells, B-cell-depleted T cells, or PBMCs.

In the authors' workflow: Amplified reference gene primers provided the basis for estimating nucleated cell counts. The table came from immunoSEQ multiplex PCR; TCRdb's copy has only in-frame clones and leaves some out. That table supplies the V and J calls and clone size; D and trimming were determined from the DNA. The table lists under 200,000 clones, around nine tenths of them singletons. The CDR3 is made up of 15 amino acids. V lost 5 bases and J lost 7, with 18 bases in between. The germline V gene has CDR1 LNHDA and CDR2 SQIVND (reference sequence). This TCR was sampled from a man aged 55 to 70 with COVID-19, enrolled during active disease. The sample consisted of peripheral blood. The gene calls are TRBV19 and TRBJ1-5; perhaps TRBD1 as D (5 bases). The CDR3 is CASSVHGTLGQPQHF. The CDR3 nucleotides read TGTGCCAGTAGTGTCCACGGGACTTTGGGGCAGCCCCAGCATTTT.